The 17 T cell receptor beta chains below all came from one sample that was sequenced in a study of glioma-infiltrating T cells after dendritic cell vaccination. Sequenced by immunoSEQ multiplex PCR; TCRdb stores in-frame clones only, minus some. The sample contains roughly 68,000 clones, more than 75% of which appear only once. The sequenced sample was blood, obtained before dendritic cell vaccination. These receptors were taken from a human donor with glioblastoma.

V gene TRBV19 combines with J gene TRBJ1-2, with 11 bases that match TRBD1. CDR3 size: 17 residues. CDR1 is LNHDA and CDR2 is SQIVND in the germline V gene (reference sequence). With 7 bases clipped from V and 0 bases from J, the junction kept 10 bases outside the gene matches. CDR3 DNA sequence: TGTGCCAGTACCCCCCGTGGACAGGGGGCGTCTAACTATGGCTACACCTTC. Translating it yields CASTPRGQGASNYGYTF. The full variable domain, with the rest looked up from reference TRBV19 and TRBJ1-2, is DGGITQSPKYLFRKEGQNVTLSCEQNLNHDAMYWYRQDPGQGLRLIYYSQIVNDFQKGDIAEGYSVSREKKESFPLTVTSAQKNPTAFYLCASTPRGQGASNYGYTFGSGTRLTVV.

CDR3 in amino acids: CASSAASTYEQYF. CDR3 bases: TGTGCCAGCAGCGCGGCCTCAACCTACGAGCAGTACTTC. V is TRBV4-2 and J is TRBJ2-7; D uncertain. CDR3 length equals 13 residues. The V gene lost 5 bases and the J gene lost 2 bases, with 10 bases spanning the gap. Germline loops: CDR1 LGHNA, CDR2 YNFKEQ.

The V gene is TRBV11-3, the J gene TRBJ2-3; weak D call: TRBD2 (6 bases). The CDR3 is made up of 13 amino acids. V lost 5 bases to trimming and J lost 5 bases, with 11 bases between them. Germline-derived CDR1 and CDR2 are SGHNT and YENEEA. CDR3 DNA sequence: TGTGCCAGCAGCCTCACTAGCCGAGATACGCAGTATTTT. It specifies CASSLTSRDTQYF.

V gene TRBV7-9 combines with J gene TRBJ2-1, with TRBD2 identical over 9 bases. Germline lookup yields CDR1 SEHNR and CDR2 FQNEAQ (reference sequence). With 4 bases clipped from V and 1 base from J, the junction kept 5 bases outside the gene matches. The CDR3 contains 16 residues. The CDR3 DNA is TGTGCCAGCAGCTCCCTAGCGGGGCCTTCCTACAATGAGCAGTTCTTC. Encoded protein: CASSSLAGPSYNEQFF.

This clone was seen more than once but under ten times. This chain uses TRBV2 with TRBJ2-4, with a tentative D call TRBD1 (7 bases). In germline, CDR1 is SNHLY, CDR2 FYNNEI. The CDR3 is 14 amino acids. With 2 bases removed from V and 8 bases from J, the gap between germline ends came to 13 bases. The CDR3 region is CASSERQGGHIQYF. For the CDR3, the DNA is TGTGCCAGCAGTGAAAGGCAGGGGGGACACATTCAGTACTTC.

As for this clone: A junction boundary mismatches the germline segment, possibly from a read error. DNA of the CDR3: TGTGCCAGCAGCCCCGGGGAGAACCAGTACTTC. Residues: CASSPGENQYF. V and J are TRBV9 and TRBJ2-5; weak D call: TRBD2 (5 bases). Germline assignment: CDR1 SGDLS and CDR2 YYNGEE. The CDR3 has 11 amino acids.

This chain joins TRBV6-1 and TRBJ1-4; D possibly corresponds to TRBD1 (5 bases). The ends were cut back, 6 bases at V and 6 bases at J, with 14 bases in the middle. The germline V gene encodes CDR1 MNHNS and CDR2 SASEGT. There are 14 residues in the CDR3. CDR3 nucleotide sequence: TGTGCCAGCAGAGACCTCAGGGCTGATGAAAAACTGTTTTTT. It translates to CASRDLRADEKLFF.

This chain connects TRBV6-1 to TRBJ1-5; 11 bases fit TRBD1. Trimming took 8 bases from V and 7 from J; bases not matched to a gene: 10. The length of the CDR3 is 15 residues. The germline V gene has CDR1 MNHNS and CDR2 SASEGT. The CDR3 DNA reads as TGTGCCAGCCAACCCGCGGACAGGGGGCTACAGCCCCAGCATTTT. It specifies CASQPADRGLQPQHF.

The chain's CDR3 is CASSLALAGARNEQFF. As DNA, the CDR3 is TGCGCCAGCAGCTTGGCCCTAGCGGGGGCTCGGAATGAGCAGTTCTTC. The rearrangement joins TRBV5-1 to TRBJ2-1, with TRBD2 identical over 10 bases. V dropped 0 bases and J dropped 7; count of bases not matched to a gene: 7. There are 16 residues in the CDR3. Germline V gene sequence: CDR1 SGHRS, CDR2 YFSETQ.

V usage is TRBV19 and J usage is TRBJ1-6; 10 positions match TRBD1. This CDR3 region has 16 residues. V shed 7 bases and J 9 bases; nucleotides not matched to a gene: 12. Per the germline V gene, CDR1 is LNHDA and CDR2 is SQIVND (reference sequence). The CDR3 nucleotides are TGTGCCAGTACGACAGGGGGCGGGACCCTACGTTCACCCCTCCACTTT. Translated, it gives CASTTGGGTLRSPLHF.

The genes are TRBV4-1 and TRBJ1-3; TRBD1 might be the D (6 bases). The CDR3 length is 18 residues. The germline V and J ends were trimmed by 3 bases and 0 bases, with 18 bases remaining between them. Germline CDR1 is MGHRA and CDR2 is YSYEKL. CDR3 sequence (DNA): TGCGCCAGCAGCCACCCCCCTGGACAGATTCTCTCTGGAAACACCATATATTTT. The encoded protein is CASSHPPGQILSGNTIYF.

The chain is built from TRBV5-1 and TRBJ2-7; possible D gene TRBD1, 6 bases. The CDR3 is 15 residues long. The ends were cut back, 5 bases at V and 2 bases at J, with 17 bases in the middle. The germline CDR1 and CDR2 sequences are SGHRS and YFSETQ. In DNA, the CDR3 is TGCGCCAGCAGAAACCCGGGACACTCGGCCTACGAGCAGTACTTC. It is translated as CASRNPGHSAYEQYF.

This chain connects TRBV15 to TRBJ1-2, with a possible D match to TRBD1 (5 bases). The ends were cut back, 7 bases at V and 2 bases at J, with 11 bases in the middle. The length of the CDR3 is 13 residues. From germline, CDR1 is LNHNV and CDR2 YYDKDF (reference sequence). The DNA of the CDR3 is TGTGCCACCACCCAGGGCCGCAACTATGGCTACACCTTC. This gives the protein CATTQGRNYGYTF.

The chain uses TRBV11-3 and TRBJ2-7, with D perhaps matching TRBD1 (6 bases). With 1 base removed from V and 3 bases from J, the gap between germline ends came to 10 bases. This CDR3 has 14 residues. CDR1 and CDR2 from the germline V gene are SGHNT and YENEEA. DNA for the CDR3: TGTGCCAGCAGCTTAGGATCCAGGGGCTACGAGCAGTACTTC. Amino acid sequence: CASSLGSRGYEQYF. The whole variable domain, filled in from reference TRBV11-3 and TRBJ2-7, reads EAGVVQSPRYKIIEKKQPVAFWCNPISGHNTLYWYLQNLGQGPELLIRYENEEAVDDSQLPKDRFSAERLKGVDSTLKIQPAELGDSAVYLCASSLGSRGYEQYFGPGTRLTVT.

The chain has TRBV11-2 and TRBJ2-7, with 8 bases fitting TRBD1. V dropped 3 bases and J dropped 5; count of bases not matched to a gene: 9. In germline, CDR1 is SGHAT, CDR2 FQNNGV. The CDR3 has 15 residues. CDR3 sequence reads: CASSFGQGRADEQYF. The CDR3, as DNA: TGTGCCAGCAGCTTCGGACAGGGTCGGGCGGACGAGCAGTACTTC.

The chain links TRBV5-4 to TRBJ2-5; 10 bases map to TRBD2. The CDR3 is 16 amino acids. The trim removed 7 bases at V and 1 base at J, leaving 10 bases unmatched. Looked up from germline, CDR1 is SGHNT and CDR2 is YYREEE (reference sequence). The chain's CDR3 is CASGAGLAVFQETQYF. CDR3 sequence (DNA): TGTGCCAGCGGGGCCGGACTAGCGGTATTCCAAGAGACCCAGTACTTC.

The table lists this clone with a count of one. J is TRBJ2-1 and V is TRBV5-4; D may be TRBD1 (5 bases). V lost 2 bases and J lost 4, with 7 bases in between. Germline CDR1 is SGHNT and CDR2 is YYREEE (reference sequence). CDR3 size: 13 residues. This CDR3 is CASSFGAYNEQFF. The CDR3 nucleotides read TGTGCCAGCAGCTTTGGGGCTTACAATGAGCAGTTCTTC. Together with reference TRBV5-4 and TRBJ2-1, the CDR3 gives the full variable domain: ETGVTQSPTHLIKTRGQQVTLRCSSQSGHNTVSWYQQALGQGPQFIFQYYREEENGRGNFPPRFSGLQFPNYSSELNVNALELDDSALYLCASSFGAYNEQFFGPGTRLTVL.